This TCR beta chain was obtained from a study of circulating and synovial CD4+ cells in juvenile arthritis (dated by TCRdb to the mid-2010s). About the full investigation: Within each patient, the TCRbeta CDR3 repertoires of synovial CD4 T cells, bulk blood CD4 T cells and circulating HLA-DR+ CD4 T cells were compared. Repertoire sequencing aimed to confirm that a circulating synovial-like CD4 T cell subset was enriched in synovial clonotypes.

In regard to this clone: The antigen this receptor binds is unknown. No clone much larger than this one lies a single base away; base qualities are absent.

From cysteine to phenylalanine, the CDR3 is 15 amino acids long. Only the CDR3 part of the read is kept: 45 bases, read in frame from the first base. At the junction V is shortened by 1 base and J by 2 bases, with 12 bases in between. The germline V gene supplies CDR1 MNHNS and CDR2 SASEGT. The protocol used for the library was the immunoSEQ multiplex PCR assay. An external provider carried out the TCRbeta CDR3 sequencing as a commercial service. On the authors' methods: The analyses used productive nucleotide sequences together with amino acid sequences obtained by in silico translation. Diversity was measured with Renyi entropy across alpha values, using the median of 200 repeated subsamples to equalise sample size. Pairwise repertoire distance was calculated as one minus the Chao-modified Jaccard index to correct for under-sampling and was used for clustering. Frequency-weighted overlap with synovial clonotypes was computed over 200 sample sizes, 200 draws without replacement each, and reported at the smaller sample's size. In its TCRdb copy, this immuneACCESS table keeps in-frame sequences only and misses some clones. Where compared with another copy, unresolved V genes explain less than half of these, and the others have no known cause. D and trimming were read from the DNA, whereas the V and J calls and clone size are those reported in that table. Within this sample are 11,000 to 15,000 clones, with 65% to 85% of them counted one time only. The top ten clonotypes cover around 3.4% of the sample.

The sequenced samples were obtained from patients with active juvenile idiopathic arthritis. Cells were sorted immediately after thawing, with dead cells excluded using Live/Dead Fixable Near-IR Stain. Study-wide conclusions, independent of this receptor: Since overlap with synovium went up as sequencing depth increased, the measured fractions of shared clonotypes likely underestimated the full repertoire overlap. Synovial and circulating pathogenic-like lymphocyte repertoires were less diverse than bulk blood CD4 repertoires, and some CPL samples were as oligoclonal as synovium. Circulating pathogenic-like lymphocytes were found to cluster with synovial T cells, and a substantially higher fraction of CDR3 sequences was shared with synovium by circulating pathogenic-like lymphocytes than by bulk blood. Because T cell genome counts differed by at least an order of magnitude between CPL and bulk blood CD4 samples, sample-size effects were addressed. The difference between circulating pathogenic-like lymphocytes and bulk blood T cells was not detected by traditional Vbeta family usage analysis.

The clonotype comes from a human patient with juvenile idiopathic arthritis. Some clones in this sample may be carry-over from other donors' samples. Sequenced sample: CD4+ T cells from synovial fluid. The sequence joins TRBV6-1 to TRBJ2-7; possibly the D gene is TRBD1, per 5 matching bases. The DNA sequence reads TGTGCCAGCAGTGAAGTTGTAGGGGTCCCCTACGAGCAGTACTTC. Its coded protein is CASSEVVGVPYEQYF.